This T cell receptor beta chain comes out of a study of blood T cells in healthy people across ages. No fewer than 5.5 micrograms of total RNA were isolated from every sample. A sample-barcoded 5' primer and a J-beta primer mix were used in a second PCR of roughly 6 to 11 cycles. TCRdb itself ran the 5' RACE reads through MiXCR, one entry per CDR3 protein. The repertoire holds fewer than 1,000,000 distinct CDR3 sequences, 40% to 50% seen once, with about 19% in the top ten. The TCR originated in a man aged 55 to 69 in good health. Sequencing was carried out using blood.

The CDR3 region is CAWRDRVYGYTF. The CDR3 nucleotides read TGTGCCTGGCGGGACAGGGTCTATGGCTACACCTTC. The J gene is TRBJ1-2, the V gene TRBV30; 9 positions agree with TRBD1. Per the germline V gene, CDR1 is GTSNPN and CDR2 is SVGIG (reference sequence). The CDR3 runs 12 residues. The V segment lost 5 bases and the J segment 4 bases; nucleotides outside the gene matches: 2.